The next 16 T cell receptor beta chains were all read from a single sample in a study of blood T cell repertoires in COVID-19. Profiled with immunoSEQ multiplex PCR; TCRdb holds only in-frame clones, not every one. Among under 300,000 clones listed, roughly nine tenths were seen once. The material sequenced was peripheral blood. These receptors all come from a woman in her thirties or forties who had recovered from COVID-19.

The chain links TRBV5-1 to TRBJ2-1, with D maybe TRBD2 (5 bases). The germline V gene has CDR1 SGHRS and CDR2 YFSETQ. V was pared by 0 bases and J by 4 bases, with 14 bases between. The CDR3 extends over 16 amino acids. The CDR3 here is CASSLVGSGTYNEQFF. Here the CDR3 DNA reads TGCGCCAGCAGCTTGGTAGGGAGCGGTACATACAATGAGCAGTTCTTC.

The chain combines TRBV7-6 with TRBJ2-5; D is uncertain. The germline V gene encodes CDR1 SGHVS and CDR2 FNYEAQ. CDR3 length equals 11 residues. The CDR3 nucleotides read TGTGCTACAGCACAAGGAGAGACCCAGTACTTC. It codes for CATAQGETQYF.

The chain carries TRBV18 and TRBJ2-7; 10 bases fit TRBD2. This CDR3 comprises 16 residues. Germline lookup yields CDR1 KGHSH and CDR2 LQKENI. Losses at the gene ends were 3 bases for V and 6 bases for J; bases not matched to a gene: 11. DNA for the CDR3: TGTGCCAGCTCACCGTCTTTAGCGGGAGGAGCCGGCGAGCAGTACTTC. Amino acid sequence: CASSPSLAGGAGEQYF.

The V call is TRBV2, the J call TRBJ2-1; D unresolved. The germline V gene encodes CDR1 SNHLY and CDR2 FYNNEI. The V end lost 2 bases, the J end lost 8 bases, and 4 bases lay between the germline ends. This CDR3 region has 11 residues. The CDR3 is CASSEIYEQFF. CDR3 coding DNA: TGTGCCAGCAGTGAAATCTATGAGCAGTTCTTC.

The rearrangement links TRBV19 to TRBJ1-5; 7 bases align to TRBD1. Looked up from germline, CDR1 is LNHDA and CDR2 is SQIVND (reference sequence). V shed 5 bases, J shed 2 bases, and the junction held 3 bases outside the gene matches. This CDR3 region has 14 residues. The CDR3: CASSVTGGNQPQHF. In nucleotides, the CDR3 is TGTGCCAGTAGTGTCACAGGGGGCAATCAGCCCCAGCATTTT.

This clone has only one observation. The rearrangement joins TRBV19 to TRBJ1-5; D is unresolved. Between the trimmed V and J ends, which lost 10 bases and 4 bases, there was a span of 17 bases. This CDR3 has 14 residues. The germline gives CDR1 LNHDA, CDR2 SQIVND (reference sequence). The CDR3 here is CANHWGGPNQPQHF. The CDR3 DNA reads as TGTGCCAATCATTGGGGAGGGCCAAATCAGCCCCAGCATTTT.

This rearrangement joins TRBV19 to TRBJ1-1; perhaps TRBD1 as D (5 bases). The germline V gene has CDR1 LNHDA and CDR2 SQIVND (reference sequence). Trimming shortened V by 9 bases and J by 1 base, and 12 bases separated the two germline ends. The CDR3 sequence is 13 residues long. The CDR3 here is CASLVGQNTEAFF. The CDR3, as DNA: TGTGCCAGCCTAGTTGGACAGAACACTGAAGCTTTCTTT.

The chain couples TRBV18 to TRBJ2-3; TRBD2 matches at 10 bases. This CDR3 is 16 amino acids long. Germline V lookup: CDR1 KGHSH, CDR2 LQKENI. J lost 2 bases, V lost 3 bases, and 5 bases had no gene match. Written as DNA, the CDR3 is TGTGCCAGCTCACCTCCTGGACTAGCGGCCACAGATACGCAGTATTTT. As protein: CASSPPGLAATDTQYF.

This clone was recorded only once. The V gene is TRBV18, the J gene TRBJ2-7, with D possibly matching TRBD2 (6 bases). The CDR3 extends over 14 amino acids. Trimming took off 0 bases at V and 2 bases at J, with 8 bases between the two ends. Germline CDR1 and CDR2: KGHSH and LQKENI. CDR3 loop: CASSPPGTPYEQYF. CDR3 DNA sequence: TGTGCCAGCTCACCACCCGGGACTCCCTACGAGCAGTACTTC. The full variable domain, in which reference TRBV18 and TRBJ2-7 provide the parts outside the CDR3, is NAGVMQNPRHLVRRRGQEARLRCSPMKGHSHVYWYRQLPEEGLKFMVYLQKENIIDESGMPKERFSAEFPKEGPSILRIQQVVRGDSAAYFCASSPPGTPYEQYFGPGTRLTVT.

The sample holds one count of this clone. The rearrangement links TRBV12-5 to TRBJ2-7; D may be TRBD2 (6 bases). The CDR3 sequence is 12 residues long. CDR1 LGHNT and CDR2 FRNRAP come from the germline V gene. V gave up 2 bases and J gave up 10 bases, with 12 bases separating them. The CDR3 reads CASGLSSGTQYF. The CDR3 nucleotides are TGTGCTAGTGGTTTGTCGTCCGGGACTCAGTACTTC. The full variable domain, with the rest looked up from reference TRBV12-5 and TRBJ2-7, is DARVTQTPRHKVTEMGQEVTMRCQPILGHNTVFWYRQTMMQGLELLAYFRNRAPLDDSGMPKDRFSAEMPDATLATLKIQPSEPRDSAVYFCASGLSSGTQYFGPGTRLTVT.

The rearrangement joins TRBV30 to TRBJ1-5; 9 nucleotides line up with TRBD1. J lost 6 bases, V lost 3 bases, and 6 bases had no gene match. Germline CDR1 reads GTSNPN; CDR2 reads SVGIG (reference sequence). CDR3 size: 14 residues. The CDR3 protein is CAWSPGQGSQPQHF. In DNA form, the CDR3 reads TGTGCCTGGAGCCCGGGACAGGGTAGTCAGCCCCAGCATTTT.

The chain employs TRBV4-1 and TRBJ2-1, with 8 bases matching TRBD2. The CDR3 length is 16 residues. The V gene end was trimmed by 0 bases and the J gene end by 6 bases; junction bases not matched to a gene: 7. Germline CDR1 reads MGHRA; CDR2 reads YSYEKL. The CDR3 is CASSQDQGTRGNEQFF. The CDR3 DNA reads TGCGCCAGCAGCCAAGATCAAGGGACTAGGGGCAATGAGCAGTTCTTC.

This clone was counted once. The chain employs TRBV27 and TRBJ2-1; D is possibly TRBD1 (6 bases). Germline CDR1 is MNHEY and CDR2 is SMNVEV (reference sequence). The CDR3 has 14 amino acids. Deletions cut 2 bases from V and 6 bases from J, with 11 bases between. CDR3 sequence reads: CASSLIGGINEQFF. DNA for the CDR3: TGTGCCAGCAGTTTAATAGGGGGAATCAATGAGCAGTTCTTC.

The CDR3 DNA is TGTGCCAGCTCACCGATAAGCTCCAGGGAGCTGTTTTTT. As protein: CASSPISSRELFF. The V call is TRBV18, the J call TRBJ2-2; the D is unclear. The germline gives CDR1 KGHSH, CDR2 LQKENI. The ends were cut back, 3 bases at V and 9 bases at J, with 11 bases in the middle. This CDR3 has 13 amino acids.

The chain recombines TRBV6-6 with TRBJ2-7; 12 bases line up with TRBD1. CDR3 size: 17 residues. The V gene's germline CDR1 is MNHNY and CDR2 SVGAGI (reference sequence). Trimming took 5 bases from V and 4 from J; bases not matched to a gene: 12. This CDR3 reads CASSPSPGGQGAYEQYF. CDR3 sequence (DNA): TGTGCCAGCAGTCCAAGCCCCGGGGGACAGGGGGCTTACGAGCAGTACTTC.

V is TRBV3-1 (or the pseudogene TRBV3-2) and J is TRBJ2-5; a weak D match, TRBD1 (6 bases). The germline V gene encodes CDR1 LGHDT and CDR2 YNNKEL (reference sequence). The CDR3 totals 15 residues. Trimming shortened V by 1 base and J by 2 bases, and 11 bases separated the two germline ends. The CDR3 here is CASSQVGTKQETQYF. The DNA of the CDR3 is TGTGCCAGCAGCCAAGTCGGGACAAAGCAAGAGACCCAGTACTTC.